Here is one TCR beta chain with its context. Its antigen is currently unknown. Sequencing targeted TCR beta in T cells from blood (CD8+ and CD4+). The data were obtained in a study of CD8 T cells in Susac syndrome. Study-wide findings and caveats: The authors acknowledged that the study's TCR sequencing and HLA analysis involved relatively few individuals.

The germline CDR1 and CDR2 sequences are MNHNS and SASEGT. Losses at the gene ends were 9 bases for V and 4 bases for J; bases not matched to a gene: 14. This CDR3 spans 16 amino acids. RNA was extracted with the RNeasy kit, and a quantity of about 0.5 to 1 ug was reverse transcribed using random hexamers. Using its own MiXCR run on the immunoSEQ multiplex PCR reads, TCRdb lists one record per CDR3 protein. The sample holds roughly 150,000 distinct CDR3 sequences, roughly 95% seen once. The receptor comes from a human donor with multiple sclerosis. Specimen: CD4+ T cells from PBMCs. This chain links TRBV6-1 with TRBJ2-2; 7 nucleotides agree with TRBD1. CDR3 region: CASTYLGQVGTGELFF. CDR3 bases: TGTGCCAGTACCTACCTCGGACAGGTTGGCACCGGGGAGCTGTTTTTT.